This note documents a single T cell receptor beta chain sequence. The antigen remains undetermined. The data belong to a study of post-analysis software for immune sequencing data. Overall study findings and caveats: In multiple sclerosis, normalized Chao1 diversity was significantly below that of controls. About 5 TRBV segments (TRBV5-6, TRBV5-1 and TRBV20-1 among them) occurred more frequently in patients than in controls.

Germline CDR1 MNHEY, CDR2 SVGAGI. CDR3 length: 15 residues. V was cut by 6 bases and J by 0 bases, with 12 bases left in between. cDNA libraries for TCR beta contained unique molecular identifiers. TCRdb re-called the PCR reads with MiXCR, one entry per CDR3 protein. The table records hundreds of thousands of distinct CDR3 sequences, around 44% of them present only once. The sample comprised blood. This chain uses TRBV6-5 with TRBJ2-4; possible D gene TRBD1, 5 bases. This receptor was obtained from a girl aged 5-17 years with multiple sclerosis. The CDR3, as DNA: TGTGCCAGCAGCCCCCAGGGTTCAGCCAAAAACATTCAGTACTTC. Translation: CASSPQGSAKNIQYF.